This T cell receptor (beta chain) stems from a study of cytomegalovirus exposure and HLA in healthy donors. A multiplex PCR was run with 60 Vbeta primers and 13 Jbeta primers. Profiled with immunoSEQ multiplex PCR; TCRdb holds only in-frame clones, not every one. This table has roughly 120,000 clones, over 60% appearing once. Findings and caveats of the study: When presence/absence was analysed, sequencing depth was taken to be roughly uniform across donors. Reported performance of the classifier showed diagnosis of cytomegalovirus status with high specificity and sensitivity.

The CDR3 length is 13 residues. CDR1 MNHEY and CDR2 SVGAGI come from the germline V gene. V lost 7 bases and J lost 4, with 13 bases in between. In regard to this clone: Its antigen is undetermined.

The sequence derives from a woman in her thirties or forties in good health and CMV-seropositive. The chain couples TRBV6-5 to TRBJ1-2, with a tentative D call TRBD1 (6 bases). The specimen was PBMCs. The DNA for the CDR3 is TGTGCCAGCACCAGAGACAGGTTCTATGGCTACACCTTC. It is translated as CASTRDRFYGYTF.